The 2 T cell receptor beta chains below were found in one sample sequenced in a study of CD8+CD57+ T cells in acquired aplastic anemia. In patients chosen for sequencing, flow cytometry had shown CD8+CD57+ cell expansion. The template used for profiling TCR beta VDJ and CDR3 was genomic DNA. TCRdb recomputed calls from the reads with MiXCR, one row per CDR3 protein. This sample has hundreds of thousands of distinct CDR3 sequences, with about three fifths found just once. The specimen was sorted CD4+, CD8+, or CD8+CD57+ T cells (not recorded which) from PBMCs. The receptor set was obtained from a human donor with aplastic anemia.

The chain combines TRBV7-9 with TRBJ1-3, with D possibly matching TRBD1 (6 bases). The V and J ends lost 1 base and 2 bases respectively, with 15 bases between them. Germline lookup yields CDR1 SEHNR and CDR2 FQNEAQ (reference sequence). The CDR3 has 17 amino acids. CDR3 loop: CASSLGSQGTTGNTIYF. DNA of the CDR3: TGTGCCAGCAGCTTAGGGTCTCAGGGGACTACTGGAAACACCATATATTTT.

This clonotype was seen a handful of times. This chain links TRBV7-9 with TRBJ1-6, with TRBD1 matching 7 bases. This CDR3 has 18 amino acids. Germline lookup yields CDR1 SEHNR and CDR2 FQNEAQ (reference sequence). V was pared by 1 base and J by 10 bases, with 16 bases of the junction left unmatched. The CDR3 sequence: CASSLGIGQGGERSPLHF. As DNA, the CDR3 is TGTGCCAGCAGCTTAGGGATCGGGCAAGGGGGCGAACGGTCACCCCTCCACTTT.